The 3 T cell receptor beta chains below come from one sample, sequenced in a study of cytomegalovirus exposure and HLA in healthy donors listed by TCRdb under 2017. The library was generated by the immunoSEQ multiplex PCR assay. A mixture of 60 forward primers for TCR Vbeta segments and 13 reverse primers for TCR Jbeta segments was used in the multiplex PCR. Not all clones reach the TCRdb copy of this immuneACCESS table, which keeps in-frame sequences only. Checked studies attribute under half of the gap to unresolved V genes and leave the rest unexplained. Counted in this sample were fewer than 70,000 clones; roughly 74% of them appeared once. The ten largest clones capture roughly 10% of the sample. Source material: PBMCs. The receptors here all came from a woman aged 55-70 years in good health and CMV-seropositive.

The gene calls are TRBV30 and TRBJ1-1, with no clear D. The CDR3 length is 14 residues. Germline V gene data show CDR1 as GTSNPN and CDR2 as SVGIG (reference sequence). The V gene lost 2 bases and the J gene lost 1 base, with 11 bases spanning the gap. The CDR3, as DNA: TGTGCCTGGAGTAGTCAGGCAAAGAACACTGAAGCTTTCTTT. Protein: CAWSSQAKNTEAFF.

The J gene is TRBJ1-5, the V gene TRBV19; D uncertain. V gave up 5 bases and J gave up 11 bases, with 10 bases separating them. Germline lookup yields CDR1 LNHDA and CDR2 SQIVND (reference sequence). This CDR3 has 11 residues. Here the CDR3 reads CASSDPLAQHF. Here the CDR3 DNA reads TGTGCCAGTAGTGATCCGTTAGCCCAGCATTTT.

This chain links TRBV10-3 with TRBJ1-5, with 8 bases lining up with TRBD1. V was pared by 6 bases and J by 0 bases, with 7 bases of the junction left unmatched. CDR1 is ENHRY and CDR2 is SYGVKD in the germline V gene. CDR3 length: 16 amino acids. The chain's CDR3 is CAISRGQDYSNQPQHF. CDR3 sequence (DNA): TGTGCCATCAGCCGGGGACAGGACTATAGCAATCAGCCCCAGCATTTT.